One sample yielded the 6 T cell receptor beta chains listed below, sequenced in a study of T-cell reconstitution after alpha-beta-depleted transplantation in children. Unique molecular identifiers were used in preparing the TCRbeta library. TCRdb used MiXCR to reprocess the PCR reads, holding one entry per CDR3 protein. This table holds 450,000 to 700,000 distinct CDR3 sequences, 25% to 30% found once. Sequencing was performed on PBMCs, taken before TCRalphabeta/CD19-depleted stem cell transplant. The receptors were sampled from a boy under two years old with Wiskott-Aldrich syndrome, due to receive a stem cell transplant.

This clonotype turned up a few times. V and J are TRBV12-3 or TRBV12-4 and TRBJ2-7; 8 nucleotides match TRBD2. J was trimmed by 1 base and V by 5 bases; bases with no gene match: 10. This CDR3 is 16 amino acids long. CDR3 amino acids: CASSLISGSGSYEQYF. The CDR3 bases are TGTGCCAGCAGTCTAATAAGCGGGAGTGGATCCTACGAGCAGTACTTC.

This clonotype showed up just once. This chain links TRBV5-1 with TRBJ2-7; D possibly uses TRBD1 or TRBD2 (5 bases each). CDR3 length equals 15 residues. Trimming removed 0 bases from V and 0 bases from J, with 10 bases in between. Germline CDR1 reads SGHRS; CDR2 reads YFSETQ. CDR3 DNA: TGCGCCAGCAGCTTGGCCGGGGCTAGCTCCTACGAGCAGTACTTC. This translates into CASSLAGASSYEQYF. Looking up the rest from reference TRBV5-1 and TRBJ2-7 gives the full variable domain: KAGVTQTPRYLIKTRGQQVTLSCSPISGHRSVSWYQQTPGQGLQFLFEYFSETQRNKGNFPGRFSGRQFSNSRSEMNVSTLELGDSALYLCASSLAGASSYEQYFGPGTRLTVT.

This clonotype was observed once. The genes are TRBV7-2 and TRBJ1-5, with D maybe TRBD1 (5 bases). V lost 4 bases and J 6 bases, leaving 10 bases between the germline ends. The CDR3 has 13 amino acids. Germline assignment: CDR1 SGHTA and CDR2 FQGNSA. CDR3 protein: CASSSGSGQPQHF. The CDR3 DNA reads as TGTGCCAGCAGCTCAGGGAGCGGTCAGCCCCAGCATTTT.

This clonotype was counted only a few times. This chain uses TRBV5-1 with TRBJ2-1, with 11 bases identical to TRBD2. This CDR3 region has 16 residues. V was clipped by 5 bases and J by 2 bases; unmatched bases: 6. In germline, CDR1 is SGHRS, CDR2 YFSETQ. The DNA for the CDR3 is TGCGCCAGCAGACCTAGCGGGGGGAACGCCTACAATGAGCAGTTCTTC. This sequence encodes CASRPSGGNAYNEQFF.

This clonotype was recorded a few times. The chain carries TRBV25-1 and TRBJ2-1, with 9 bases lining up with TRBD1. This CDR3 contains 15 residues. Losses at the gene ends were 1 base for V and 7 bases for J; bases not matched to a gene: 5. Germline CDR1 and CDR2: MGHDK and SYGVNS. CDR3 in amino acids: CASSESGQGANEQFF. CDR3 nucleotide sequence: TGTGCCAGCAGTGAATCGGGACAGGGTGCGAATGAGCAGTTCTTC.

This clonotype was counted only a few times. The chain employs TRBV20-1 and TRBJ1-2; D call uncertain. The CDR3 is 13 amino acids. Looked up from germline, CDR1 is DFQATT and CDR2 is SNEGSKA (reference sequence). V was pared by 5 bases and J by 2 bases, with 12 bases between. CDR3 amino acids: CSALLGRNYGYTF. The CDR3 DNA follows: TGCAGTGCTCTCCTAGGAAGGAACTATGGCTACACCTTC.